Listed here are 14 T cell receptor beta chains from one sample, sequenced in a study of T cell changes during pregnancy in multiple sclerosis. Method: immunoSEQ multiplex PCR; TCRdb's copy keeps in-frame clones and lacks some. The sample records 40,000 to 45,000 clones, 90% to 95% being singletons. This sample comprised CD4+ T cells from peripheral blood mononuclear cells, obtained in the third trimester of pregnancy. These receptors were obtained from a female donor with multiple sclerosis, enrolled in a pregnancy study.

The chain combines TRBV6-6 with TRBJ2-7; D gene uncertain. Trimming left V 6 bases short and J 0 bases short, with 6 bases between. The CDR3 totals 12 residues. Looked up from germline, CDR1 is MNHNY and CDR2 is SVGAGI (reference sequence). The CDR3 region has the DNA TGTGCCAGCAGGGGCCTCTCCTACGAGCAGTACTTC. This encodes CASRGLSYEQYF.

This chain connects TRBV27 to TRBJ2-2; 8 bases are shared with TRBD2. Germline CDR1 is MNHEY and CDR2 is SMNVEV (reference sequence). With V trimmed by 0 bases and J by 5 bases, 5 bases remained unmatched. CDR3 length equals 16 residues. The CDR3 coding sequence is TGTGCCAGCAGTTTATCGCGGGGGGCGAGGACCGGGGAGCTGTTTTTT. The encoded protein is CASSLSRGARTGELFF.

The chain carries TRBV27 and TRBJ1-6, with a possible D match to TRBD1 (5 bases). Trimming pared 3 bases from V and 7 bases from J, leaving 10 bases between. Germline V CDR1 and CDR2: MNHEY, SMNVEV (reference sequence). The CDR3 has 14 amino acids. The CDR3 spells CASSFVGRNSPLHF. CDR3 bases: TGTGCCAGCAGTTTTGTGGGGCGCAATTCACCCCTCCACTTT.

V and J are TRBV5-1 and TRBJ2-5, with D unclear. The end of the DNA aligns better with TRBJ2-7, so the J call may be wrong. The CDR3 loop spans 14 amino acids. The germline CDR1 and CDR2 sequences are SGHRS and YFSETQ. The CDR3 DNA reads as TGCGCCAGCAGCTTGGCTAGTGGTTGGTACGAGCAGTACTTC. It is translated as CASSLASGWYEQYF.

This chain joins TRBV5-8 and TRBJ1-2; TRBD1 might be the D (5 bases). Germline values: CDR1 SGHTS, CDR2 YDEGEE. This CDR3 contains 16 residues. V was trimmed by 4 bases and J by 4 bases, leaving 20 bases between them. Written as DNA, the CDR3 is TGTGCCAGCAGCGATCGAACACAGGAGCTTGGCTATGGCTACACCTTC. Amino acid sequence: CASSDRTQELGYGYTF.

This chain links TRBV6-5 with TRBJ2-5; a possible D gene is TRBD2 (6 bases). The CDR3 runs to 13 residues. Germline lookup yields CDR1 MNHEY and CDR2 SVGAGI. The V and J ends lost 8 bases and 4 bases respectively, with 14 bases between them. CDR3 protein: CASRGTQRETQYF. The CDR3 DNA reads TGTGCCAGCCGCGGGACGCAGCGAGAGACCCAGTACTTC.

The J gene is TRBJ2-5, the V gene TRBV27; 7 bases line up with TRBD2. The CDR3 totals 13 residues. Germline loops: CDR1 MNHEY, CDR2 SMNVEV (reference sequence). Germline trimming cut 10 bases from V and 4 bases from J; bases unmatched to any gene: 9. The CDR3 here is CATMGGRPETQYF. The DNA for the CDR3 is TGTGCCACCATGGGAGGGAGGCCAGAGACCCAGTACTTC.

This sequence joins TRBV28 and TRBJ2-1; 10 positions agree with TRBD1. CDR1 is MDHEN and CDR2 is SYDVKM in the germline V gene. V lost 6 bases, J lost 14 bases, and 1 base stayed unmatched. CDR3 length: 10 residues. The CDR3 protein is CASSGQGEFF. The CDR3, as DNA: TGTGCCAGCAGCGGACAGGGGGAGTTCTTC. Full variable domain (remainder filled in from reference TRBV28 and TRBJ2-1): DVKVTQSSRYLVKRTGEKVFLECVQDMDHENMFWYRQDPGLGLRLIYFSYDVKMKEKGDIPEGYSVSREKKERFSLILESASTNQTSMYLCASSGQGEFFGPGTRLTVL.

In its sample, this clone was seen once. The chain is built from TRBV4-3 and TRBJ1-1; possibly TRBD1 for D (5 bases). The CDR3 runs 15 residues. From germline, CDR1 is LGHNA and CDR2 YSLEER. The germline V and J ends were trimmed by 0 bases and 5 bases, with 13 bases remaining between them. The CDR3 DNA reads TGCGCCAGCAGCCAAGAAGAGGCGGGGGTAACTGAAGCTTTCTTT. Its translation is CASSQEEAGVTEAFF.

The chain employs TRBV30 and TRBJ1-1; a possible D gene is TRBD1 (5 bases). V shed 2 bases and J shed 4 bases, with 11 bases lying between them. Germline CDR1 is GTSNPN and CDR2 is SVGIG (reference sequence). There are 13 residues in the CDR3. CDR3 residues: CAWSRQPPTEAFF. CDR3 DNA sequence: TGTGCCTGGAGTAGACAGCCCCCCACTGAAGCTTTCTTT.

The V gene is TRBV28, the J gene TRBJ2-7; 9 bases align to TRBD1. V was clipped by 5 bases and J by 6 bases; unmatched bases: 14. Germline V lookup: CDR1 MDHEN, CDR2 SYDVKM. The CDR3 length is 16 residues. Here the CDR3 DNA reads TGTGCCAGCAGTAACCCCTCCGGGACAGGGAATTTCGAGCAGTACTTC. Amino acids: CASSNPSGTGNFEQYF.

The gene calls are TRBV6-1 and TRBJ2-3; 8 positions match TRBD2. Losses at the gene ends were 1 base for V and 2 bases for J; bases not matched to a gene: 17. The CDR3 loop spans 20 amino acids. Germline-derived CDR1 and CDR2 are MNHNS and SASEGT. CDR3 DNA: TGTGCCAGCAGTGAAGGGACTGGAAGCGGGGGATGGGGGAACACAGATACGCAGTATTTT. Amino acids: CASSEGTGSGGWGNTDTQYF.

The V call is TRBV6-1, the J call TRBJ1-2; D might be TRBD1 (5 bases). This CDR3 spans 14 amino acids. V was cut by 2 bases and J by 5 bases, with 12 bases left in between. From germline, CDR1 is MNHNS and CDR2 SASEGT. The CDR3 region has the DNA TGTGCCAGCAGTGAAAACGGACAAATTTATGGCTACACCTTC. This codes for CASSENGQIYGYTF.

The chain links TRBV5-1 to TRBJ1-2; 7 nucleotides line up with TRBD1. V was clipped by 5 bases and J by 5 bases; unmatched bases: 9. The germline gives CDR1 SGHRS, CDR2 YFSETQ. The CDR3 sequence is 14 residues long. DNA for the CDR3: TGCGCCAGCAGGCCAACTCCGGGACAGTATGGCTACACCTTC. Translating gives CASRPTPGQYGYTF. Using reference TRBV5-1 and TRBJ1-2 for the parts outside the CDR3, the full variable domain is KAGVTQTPRYLIKTRGQQVTLSCSPISGHRSVSWYQQTPGQGLQFLFEYFSETQRNKGNFPGRFSGRQFSNSRSEMNVSTLELGDSALYLCASRPTPGQYGYTFGSGTRLTVV.